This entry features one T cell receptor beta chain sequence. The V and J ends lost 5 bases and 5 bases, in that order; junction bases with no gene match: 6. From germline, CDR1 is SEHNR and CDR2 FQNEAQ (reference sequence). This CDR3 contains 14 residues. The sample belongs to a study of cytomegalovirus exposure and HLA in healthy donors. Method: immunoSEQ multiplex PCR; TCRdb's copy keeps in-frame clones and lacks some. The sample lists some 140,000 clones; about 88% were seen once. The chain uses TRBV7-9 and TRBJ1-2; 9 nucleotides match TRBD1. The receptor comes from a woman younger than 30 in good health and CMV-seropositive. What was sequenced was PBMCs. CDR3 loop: CASSTGTGPYGYTF. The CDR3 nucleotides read TGTGCCAGCAGCACGGGGACAGGGCCTTATGGCTACACCTTC.